The 15 T cell receptor beta chains reported below all come from one sample, sequenced in a study of brain T cells in children with intractable seizures. Time point specified: blood from clinic visit 5 months post-surgery; TSC patient then seizure free. Method: immunoSEQ multiplex PCR; TCRdb's copy keeps in-frame clones and lacks some. There are hundreds of thousands of clones in the sample; roughly 92% occur only once, and roughly 5.8% lies in the top ten. The sample consisted of peripheral blood, taken less than 6 months after surgery. The receptors derive from a boy in the first two years of life with tuberous sclerosis and intractable seizures.

The DNA for the CDR3 is TGTGCCAGCAGTTCTACCGGGACTAGCGGGGTGGGGGAGACCCAGTACTTC. It is translated as CASSSTGTSGVGETQYF. This chain uses TRBV7-6 with TRBJ2-5, with 13 bases that match TRBD2. With V trimmed by 6 bases and J by 5 bases, 12 bases remained unmatched. The CDR3 extends over 17 amino acids. Per the germline V gene, CDR1 is SGHVS and CDR2 is FNYEAQ. The full variable domain, its missing parts supplied by reference TRBV7-6 and TRBJ2-5, is GAGVSQSPRYKVTKRGQDVALRCDPISGHVSLYWYRQALGQGPEFLTYFNYEAQQDKSGLPNDRFSAERPEGSISTLTIQRTEQRDSAMYRCASSSTGTSGVGETQYFGPGTRLLVL.

V and J are TRBV12-3 or TRBV12-4 and TRBJ1-5; D remains unclear. The CDR3 sequence is 12 residues long. The ends were cut back, 8 bases at V and 7 bases at J, with 12 bases in the middle. DNA of the CDR3: TGTGCCAGCTCAATGGGAGACCAGCCCCAGCATTTT. As protein: CASSMGDQPQHF.

The chain recombines TRBV30 with TRBJ2-2; no clear D gene. V was cut by 5 bases and J by 6 bases, with 10 bases left in between. Germline V CDR1 and CDR2: GTSNPN, SVGIG (reference sequence). This CDR3 has 12 residues. The CDR3 spells CAWSDPPGELFF. The CDR3 coding sequence is TGTGCCTGGTCGGACCCGCCCGGGGAGCTGTTTTTT.

V is TRBV19 and J is TRBJ2-2, with a tentative D call TRBD2 (6 bases). Germline values: CDR1 LNHDA, CDR2 SQIVND (reference sequence). Deletions cut 9 bases from V and 7 bases from J, with 21 bases between. CDR3 length: 15 amino acids. CDR3 coding DNA: TGTGCCAGGCGTCCAAGACTAGGGGTGGGCGGGGAGCTGTTTTTT. It translates to CARRPRLGVGGELFF.

This clone is a singleton in its sample. The chain combines TRBV29-1 with TRBJ2-5; 9 bases align to TRBD1. Germline V gives CDR1 SQVTM, CDR2 ANQGSEA. The CDR3 contains 15 residues. The J segment lost 5 bases and the V segment lost 1 base, leaving 8 bases of the junction unmatched. CDR3 bases: TGCAGCGTTGAAGGGGTCGGGACAGGGTGGGAGACCCAGTACTTC. Residues: CSVEGVGTGWETQYF. Filled out from reference TRBV29-1 and TRBJ2-5, the complete variable domain reads SAVISQKPSRDICQRGTSLTIQCQVDSQVTMMFWYRQQPGQSLTLIATANQGSEATYESGFVIDKFPISRPNLTFSTLTVSNMSPEDSSIYLCSVEGVGTGWETQYFGPGTRLLVL.

The gene calls are TRBV6-5 and TRBJ1-2; D unresolved. V was cut by 4 bases and J by 4 bases, with 13 bases left in between. The CDR3 sequence is 14 residues long. Germline V lookup: CDR1 MNHEY, CDR2 SVGAGI. The CDR3 DNA reads as TGTGCCAGCAGTTTTCCGGGTTCTGGCTATGGCTACACCTTC. It is translated as CASSFPGSGYGYTF.

This sequence joins TRBV30 and TRBJ2-5; 7 nucleotides agree with TRBD1. Losses at the gene ends were 3 bases for V and 5 bases for J; bases not matched to a gene: 9. CDR1 is GTSNPN and CDR2 is SVGIG in the germline V gene (reference sequence). This CDR3 is 14 amino acids long. CDR3 DNA: TGTGCCTGGAGCCGGATAGGGGGCGGGGAGACCCAGTACTTC. This encodes CAWSRIGGGETQYF.

V usage is TRBV12-5 and J usage is TRBJ2-5, with a tentative D call TRBD1 (6 bases). The V gene's germline CDR1 is LGHNT and CDR2 FRNRAP. This CDR3 comprises 15 residues. Trimming pared 5 bases from V and 5 bases from J, leaving 18 bases between. The CDR3 DNA sequence: TGTGCTAGTGGTCTGATCCCGGTTAGGGGGGAGACCCAGTACTTC. It is translated as CASGLIPVRGETQYF.

This chain joins TRBV30 and TRBJ2-4; TRBD1 matches at 9 bases. There are 14 residues in the CDR3. V lost 2 bases to trimming and J lost 5 bases; unmatched junction nucleotides: 4. CDR1 GTSNPN and CDR2 SVGIG come from the germline V gene (reference sequence). In nucleotides, the CDR3 is TGTGCCTGGAGTCACAGGGGGCGTGAAAACATTCAGTACTTC. Residues: CAWSHRGRENIQYF.

This chain uses TRBV14 with TRBJ2-7; D uncertain. There are 13 residues in the CDR3. Germline V gene data show CDR1 as SGHDN and CDR2 as FVKESK. The V end lost 4 bases, the J end lost 2 bases, and 9 bases lay between the germline ends. The CDR3 DNA sequence: TGTGCCAGCAGCCTGGGCCCCACCTACGAGCAGTACTTC. Amino acid sequence: CASSLGPTYEQYF.

The chain couples TRBV5-4 to TRBJ2-3; no clear D. There are 15 residues in the CDR3. The germline V gene encodes CDR1 SGHNT and CDR2 YYREEE (reference sequence). The ends were cut back, 4 bases at V and 2 bases at J, with 14 bases in the middle. The CDR3 region has the DNA TGTGCCAGCAGCCCCAGCGTGGAGATCACAGATACGCAGTATTTT. Amino acids: CASSPSVEITDTQYF.

The chain uses TRBV7-9 and TRBJ2-7; D remains ambiguous. Trimming took off 5 bases at V and 4 bases at J, with 6 bases between the two ends. Looked up from germline, CDR1 is SEHNR and CDR2 is FQNEAQ (reference sequence). This CDR3 comprises 11 residues. CDR3 nucleotides: TGTGCCAGCAGCAATACTTACGAGCAGTACTTC. Its protein is CASSNTYEQYF.

CDR3 region: CAWTGAGVVFAEAFF. The CDR3 nucleotides are TGTGCCTGGACGGGCGCGGGGGTGGTTTTTGCTGAAGCTTTCTTT. The genes are TRBV30 and TRBJ1-1; a weak D match, TRBD1 (5 bases). Trimming pared 4 bases from V and 6 bases from J, leaving 21 bases between. The germline V gene has CDR1 GTSNPN and CDR2 SVGIG (reference sequence). CDR3 size: 15 residues.

The sample holds one count of this clone. The rearrangement uses TRBV30 and TRBJ1-2; D possibly corresponds to TRBD1 (5 bases). The CDR3 sequence is 17 residues long. Germline loops: CDR1 GTSNPN, CDR2 SVGIG (reference sequence). The germline V and J ends were trimmed by 1 base and 12 bases, with 30 bases remaining between them. CDR3 amino acids: CAWSGRRDGTSRLYHTF. The DNA of the CDR3 is TGTGCCTGGAGTGGTCGCCGAGACGGGACCTCTAGGCTCTATCACACCTTC.

V gene TRBV12-3 or TRBV12-4 combines with J gene TRBJ2-1, with no clear D. With 4 bases removed from V and 8 bases from J, the gap between germline ends came to 6 bases. The CDR3 runs 11 residues. This CDR3 reads CASSSKDEQFF. The CDR3 DNA is TGTGCCAGCAGTTCCAAGGATGAGCAGTTCTTC.